Shown below are 27 T cell receptor beta chains from a single sample sequenced in a study of blood T cell repertoires in COVID-19. The repertoire was sequenced with immunoSEQ multiplex PCR; TCRdb's copy has only in-frame clones and lacks some. The table records approximately 150,000 clones, about 85% of them present only once. The sample comprised peripheral blood. The receptor set was obtained from a man in his forties or fifties with acute or convalescent COVID-19.

CDR3 DNA: TGTGCCAGCAGCAAGAGTAACACCGGGGAGCTGTTTTTT. Protein product: CASSKSNTGELFF. The chain links TRBV12-3 or TRBV12-4 to TRBJ2-2; D is ambiguous. The CDR3 is 13 residues long. Trimming took off 6 bases at V and 2 bases at J, with 7 bases between the two ends.

V and J are TRBV7-9 and TRBJ1-4; TRBD1 matches 11 bases. There are 14 residues in the CDR3. V dropped 5 bases and J dropped 6; count of bases not matched to a gene: 2. Germline CDR1 is SEHNR and CDR2 is FQNEAQ (reference sequence). CDR3 region: CASSLGQGDEKLFF. In DNA form, the CDR3 reads TGTGCCAGCAGCCTGGGACAGGGGGATGAAAAACTGTTTTTT.

J is TRBJ1-4 and V is TRBV3-1 (or the pseudogene TRBV3-2), with 8 nucleotides matching TRBD1. The V gene end was trimmed by 3 bases and the J gene end by 5 bases; junction bases not matched to a gene: 8. Germline V lookup: CDR1 LGHDT, CDR2 YNNKEL (reference sequence). The CDR3 has 16 residues. Written as DNA, the CDR3 is TGTGCCAGCAGCCAGGGACAGGTCTATTCAAATGAAAAACTGTTTTTT. Its protein product is CASSQGQVYSNEKLFF.

The table lists this clone with a few counts. The chain uses TRBV28 and TRBJ1-5, with TRBD1 matching 9 bases. The CDR3 is 16 residues long. CDR1 MDHEN and CDR2 SYDVKM come from the germline V gene. V was clipped by 3 bases and J by 7 bases; unmatched bases: 10. CDR3 sequence: CASSFQQGARAQPQHF. The DNA for the CDR3 is TGTGCCAGCAGTTTTCAACAGGGGGCAAGGGCACAGCCCCAGCATTTT. The full variable domain, rest sourced from reference TRBV28 and TRBJ1-5, is DVKVTQSSRYLVKRTGEKVFLECVQDMDHENMFWYRQDPGLGLRLIYFSYDVKMKEKGDIPEGYSVSREKKERFSLILESASTNQTSMYLCASSFQQGARAQPQHFGDGTRLSIL.

J is TRBJ2-1 and V is TRBV6-1; D is perhaps TRBD2 (6 bases). Germline assignment: CDR1 MNHNS and CDR2 SASEGT. The CDR3 has 14 residues. V was pared by 2 bases and J by 12 bases, with 17 bases between. For the CDR3, the DNA is TGTGCCAGCAGTGAACCCGGAGGGGAGGAGAGGCAGTTCTTC. Protein product: CASSEPGGEERQFF.

The chain is built from TRBV24-1 and TRBJ2-2; 12 bases align to TRBD1. Trimming at V came to 4 bases and at J to 4 bases, leaving 3 bases not matched to a gene. CDR1 and CDR2 (germline): KGHDR, SFDVKD. This CDR3 region has 16 residues. Here the CDR3 reads CATSEPGQGATGELFF. The CDR3 DNA reads TGTGCCACCAGTGAACCGGGACAGGGGGCCACCGGGGAGCTGTTTTTT.

The rearrangement joins TRBV7-2 to TRBJ2-6, with a weak D call TRBD1 (5 bases). The V gene's germline CDR1 is SGHTA and CDR2 FQGNSA. This CDR3 has 18 residues. V was trimmed by 3 bases and J by 1 base, leaving 16 bases between them. CDR3 DNA sequence: TGTGCCAGCAGCTTTTGGTCCTACTCAGGGTCTGGGGCCAACGTCCTGACTTTC. Translated: CASSFWSYSGSGANVLTF.

J is TRBJ2-5 and V is TRBV3-1 (or the pseudogene TRBV3-2); D gene unclear. Germline V gene lookup returns CDR1 LGHDT and CDR2 YNNKEL (reference sequence). The CDR3 is made up of 15 amino acids. The V end was cut by 3 bases, the J end by 1 base, with 12 bases between. The DNA of the CDR3 is TGTGCCAGCAGCCAGAGATCCGCCACCCAAGAGACCCAGTACTTC. Translation gives CASSQRSATQETQYF.

Concerning this clone: Other DNA sequences in this sample translate to the same CDR3. V is TRBV28 and J is TRBJ1-1; D is perhaps TRBD1 (5 bases). In germline, CDR1 is MDHEN, CDR2 SYDVKM. This CDR3 comprises 13 residues. V was pared by 9 bases and J by 0 bases, with 11 bases between. The CDR3 nucleotides read TGTGCCAGTAGACAGTCTATGAACACTGAAGCTTTCTTT. Protein sequence: CASRQSMNTEAFF. Full variable domain (rest looked up from reference TRBV28 and TRBJ1-1): DVKVTQSSRYLVKRTGEKVFLECVQDMDHENMFWYRQDPGLGLRLIYFSYDVKMKEKGDIPEGYSVSREKKERFSLILESASTNQTSMYLCASRQSMNTEAFFGQGTRLTVV.

The chain links TRBV13 to TRBJ2-3; possible D gene TRBD2, 5 bases. The V end was cut by 3 bases, the J end by 4 bases, with 8 bases between. The CDR3 sequence is 13 residues long. CDR1 is PRHDT, CDR2 FYEKMQ, per germline (reference sequence). CDR3 sequence: CASSFGIADTQYF. CDR3 bases: TGTGCCAGCAGCTTCGGGATCGCAGATACGCAGTATTTT.

The chain joins TRBV2 to TRBJ1-6, with D unclear. The V end lost 2 bases, the J end lost 5 bases, and 7 bases lay between the germline ends. The CDR3 contains 14 residues. The germline V gene encodes CDR1 SNHLY and CDR2 FYNNEI. The CDR3 DNA follows: TGTGCCAGCAGTGAACGCGTAGATAATTCACCCCTCCACTTT. Residues: CASSERVDNSPLHF. Using reference TRBV2 and TRBJ1-6 for the parts outside the CDR3, the full variable domain is EPEVTQTPSHQVTQMGQEVILRCVPISNHLYFYWYRQILGQKVEFLVSFYNNEISEKSEIFDDQFSVERPDGSNFTLKIRSTKLEDSAMYFCASSERVDNSPLHFGNGTRLTVT.

The V and J genes are TRBV19 and TRBJ1-6; 7 bases fit TRBD1. Unmatched junction bases numbered 5, after V lost 5 bases and J lost 10 bases. CDR3 length: 13 residues. Germline loops: CDR1 LNHDA, CDR2 SQIVND (reference sequence). The chain's CDR3 is CASSVDRDSPLHF. Here the CDR3 DNA reads TGTGCCAGTAGTGTCGACAGGGACTCACCCCTCCACTTT. The complete variable domain, with remaining parts taken from reference TRBV19 and TRBJ1-6, reads DGGITQSPKYLFRKEGQNVTLSCEQNLNHDAMYWYRQDPGQGLRLIYYSQIVNDFQKGDIAEGYSVSREKKESFPLTVTSAQKNPTAFYLCASSVDRDSPLHFGNGTRLTVT.

The chain is built from TRBV3-1 (or the pseudogene TRBV3-2) and TRBJ2-7; a possible D gene is TRBD2 (6 bases). Germline CDR1 reads LGHDT; CDR2 reads YNNKEL (reference sequence). The CDR3 length is 15 residues. With 4 bases removed from V and 5 bases from J, the gap between germline ends came to 18 bases. CDR3 nucleotide sequence: TGTGCCAGCAGCCTCCGGAAGGGGACTTTCCACGAGCAGTACTTC. Protein sequence: CASSLRKGTFHEQYF.

The chain combines TRBV6-6 with TRBJ2-7, with D maybe TRBD1 (5 bases). The CDR3 spans 13 residues. Trimming took off 11 bases at V and 6 bases at J, with 20 bases between the two ends. Germline V gives CDR1 MNHNY, CDR2 SVGAGI (reference sequence). The CDR3 loop is CAAAGITLGEQYF. CDR3 in DNA: TGTGCCGCTGCAGGGATTACTTTGGGCGAGCAGTACTTC.

J is TRBJ1-1 and V is TRBV12-3 or TRBV12-4; the D gene is possibly TRBD1 (5 bases). The CDR3 length is 13 residues. Deletions cut 5 bases from V and 4 bases from J, with 11 bases between. This CDR3 reads CASSNGGGTEAFF. The CDR3 DNA reads as TGTGCCAGCAGTAATGGGGGGGGCACTGAAGCTTTCTTT.

In its sample, this clone was seen a few times. J is TRBJ2-3 and V is TRBV7-2; D may be TRBD2 (6 bases). Trimming pared 0 bases from V and 2 bases from J, leaving 12 bases between. Germline V lookup: CDR1 SGHTA, CDR2 FQGNSA. This CDR3 contains 16 residues. CDR3 in DNA: TGTGCCAGCAGCTTAGCGAATAGCGGAACCACAGATACGCAGTATTTT. Translating it yields CASSLANSGTTDTQYF.

This chain connects TRBV28 to TRBJ1-1, with 10 bases fitting TRBD1. The CDR3 consists of 13 residues. V lost 4 bases and J lost 11; bases outside the gene matches: 7. Germline loops: CDR1 MDHEN, CDR2 SYDVKM. CDR3 nucleotide sequence: TGTGCCAGCAGTTCCTGGGACAGGGGTTTGGCTTTCTTT. This translates into CASSSWDRGLAFF. Variable domain in full (rest from reference TRBV28 and TRBJ1-1): DVKVTQSSRYLVKRTGEKVFLECVQDMDHENMFWYRQDPGLGLRLIYFSYDVKMKEKGDIPEGYSVSREKKERFSLILESASTNQTSMYLCASSSWDRGLAFFGQGTRLTVV.

This chain uses TRBV6-2 or TRBV6-3 with TRBJ2-3, with 15 bases aligning to TRBD2. This CDR3 spans 19 amino acids. Germline CDR1 reads MNHEY; CDR2 reads SVGEGT. The junction had 14 bases not matched to a gene; V was cut back by 2 bases and J by 8 bases. CDR3 sequence (DNA): TGTGCCAGCAGTTACCGGTTCGGGACTAGCGGGGGGACTCAACCTACGCAGTATTTT. Its protein product is CASSYRFGTSGGTQPTQYF.

A single count supports this clone. The chain links TRBV9 to TRBJ1-3, with TRBD1 identical over 7 bases. This CDR3 spans 16 amino acids. CDR1 is SGDLS and CDR2 is YYNGEE in the germline V gene. Losses at the gene ends were 0 bases for V and 2 bases for J; bases not matched to a gene: 5. The CDR3 DNA reads TGTGCCAGCAGCGTAGCGGCCGGGACAGCTGGAAACACCATATATTTT. It yields the protein CASSVAAGTAGNTIYF.

With regard to this clone: Other nucleotide sequences from this sample produce the same CDR3. The rearrangement uses TRBV28 and TRBJ1-5; TRBD1 agrees at 8 bases. The CDR3 runs to 15 residues. With V trimmed by 4 bases and J by 2 bases, 4 bases remained unmatched. Germline V lookup: CDR1 MDHEN, CDR2 SYDVKM. As DNA, the CDR3 is TGTGCCAGCAGTTCACCGGGACAGGGCAATCAGCCCCAGCATTTT. It yields the protein CASSSPGQGNQPQHF. The full variable domain, its missing parts supplied by reference TRBV28 and TRBJ1-5, is DVKVTQSSRYLVKRTGEKVFLECVQDMDHENMFWYRQDPGLGLRLIYFSYDVKMKEKGDIPEGYSVSREKKERFSLILESASTNQTSMYLCASSSPGQGNQPQHFGDGTRLSIL.

The chain couples TRBV30 to TRBJ2-3; 8 nucleotides align to TRBD1. V was clipped by 2 bases and J by 4 bases; unmatched bases: 11. Germline lookup yields CDR1 GTSNPN and CDR2 SVGIG (reference sequence). CDR3 length: 16 amino acids. CDR3 DNA: TGTGCCTGGAGTCAACTCCGGACAGGGAGATCAGATACGCAGTATTTT. Its translation is CAWSQLRTGRSDTQYF. The full variable domain, with the rest looked up from reference TRBV30 and TRBJ2-3, is SQTIHQWPATLVQPVGSPLSLECTVEGTSNPNLYWYRQAAGRGLQLLFYSVGIGQISSEVPQNLSASRPQDRQFILSSKKLLLSDSGFYLCAWSQLRTGRSDTQYFGPGTRLTVL.

The chain joins TRBV18 to TRBJ2-7; possibly TRBD1 for D (6 bases). The V end was cut by 2 bases, the J end by 3 bases, with 8 bases between. Germline loops: CDR1 KGHSH, CDR2 LQKENI. There are 13 residues in the CDR3. CDR3 sequence: CASSPRGIYEQYF. The CDR3 region has the DNA TGTGCCAGCTCACCAAGGGGGATCTACGAGCAGTACTTC.

V is TRBV7-2 and J is TRBJ2-2, with a possible D match to TRBD2 (6 bases). V was clipped by 4 bases and J by 6 bases, with 18 bases between them. Germline values: CDR1 SGHTA, CDR2 FQGNSA. The CDR3 contains 16 residues. This CDR3 reads CASSSTPTSHSGELFF. The CDR3 DNA is TGTGCCAGCAGCTCAACCCCGACTAGTCACTCCGGGGAGCTGTTTTTT.

The chain is built from TRBV2 and TRBJ1-5, with D possibly matching TRBD1 (5 bases). Per germline, CDR1 SNHLY and CDR2 FYNNEI. This CDR3 is built from 15 residues. The V and J ends lost 3 bases and 7 bases respectively, with 16 bases between them. The CDR3 nucleotides read TGTGCCAGCAGTGAGGGGACTTCTAGAGAGCAGCCCCAGCATTTT. Its translation: CASSEGTSREQPQHF.

This chain joins TRBV4-2 and TRBJ1-2; D not resolved. Germline V gene data show CDR1 as LGHNA and CDR2 as YNFKEQ. V was cut by 4 bases and J by 8 bases, with 17 bases left in between. The CDR3 covers 14 residues. CDR3 sequence (DNA): TGTGCCAGCAGCCCTCATCTGGACGGACTAGGCTACACCTTC. The encoded protein is CASSPHLDGLGYTF.

The chain carries TRBV6-5 and TRBJ1-5; TRBD1 matches 8 bases. Germline V lookup: CDR1 MNHEY, CDR2 SVGAGI. Trimming took 2 bases from V and 2 from J; bases not matched to a gene: 2. There are 15 residues in the CDR3. The CDR3 is CASSYRQGRNQPQHF. Here the CDR3 DNA reads TGTGCCAGCAGTTACCGACAGGGGCGCAATCAGCCCCAGCATTTT.

Here the CDR3 reads CASSRGQGAMYEQYF. The DNA for the CDR3 is TGTGCCAGCAGTCGCGGACAGGGGGCGATGTACGAGCAGTACTTC. This sequence joins TRBV6-5 and TRBJ2-7; 11 nucleotides match TRBD1. The CDR3 length is 15 residues. V dropped 5 bases and J dropped 4; count of bases not matched to a gene: 7. The V gene's germline CDR1 is MNHEY and CDR2 SVGAGI.